The 30 T cell receptor beta chains reported below all come from one sample, sequenced in a study of cytomegalovirus exposure and HLA in healthy donors. Primers included in the PCR were 60 Vbeta and 13 Jbeta primers. Sequencing used immunoSEQ multiplex PCR; TCRdb keeps in-frame clones, though not all of them. Here the sample spans 150,000 to 200,000 clones, over 75% being singletons. The specimen was PBMCs. These receptors were taken from a man aged 40-49 years in good health and CMV-seropositive.

This clone appeared a few times. This chain links TRBV14 with TRBJ2-2, with 10 bases matching TRBD2. Germline-derived CDR1 and CDR2 are SGHDN and FVKESK. V was clipped by 3 bases and J by 1 base; unmatched bases: 11. This CDR3 is built from 19 residues. The CDR3 reads CASSHSWGLATQNTGELFF. CDR3 DNA sequence: TGTGCCAGCAGCCACTCCTGGGGACTAGCGACTCAGAACACCGGGGAGCTGTTTTTT.

The J gene is TRBJ2-7, the V gene TRBV2; maybe TRBD2 (5 bases). Trimming removed 6 bases at V and 4 bases at J, with 10 bases between. The germline CDR1 and CDR2 sequences are SNHLY and FYNNEI. This CDR3 has 12 residues. CDR3 sequence: CASSGVSYEQYF. The CDR3 region has the DNA TGTGCCAGCAGCGGGGTTTCTTACGAGCAGTACTTC.

The V and J genes are TRBV19 and TRBJ2-7, with 10 bases lining up with TRBD1. This CDR3 contains 15 residues. Trimming cost V 4 bases and J 2 bases; bases outside gene matches: 5. CDR1 LNHDA and CDR2 SQIVND come from the germline V gene (reference sequence). The CDR3 loop reads CASSKPGQGTYEQYF. CDR3 coding DNA: TGTGCCAGTAGTAAGCCGGGACAGGGGACCTACGAGCAGTACTTC.

This clone has more than one count but fewer than ten. This sequence joins TRBV13 and TRBJ1-1; 8 bases fit TRBD1. CDR1 is PRHDT and CDR2 is FYEKMQ in the germline V gene (reference sequence). J gave up 6 bases and V 5 bases, and 14 bases lay outside the gene matches. The length of the CDR3 is 16 residues. The CDR3 protein is CASSARGRGRRPEAFF. DNA for the CDR3: TGTGCCAGCAGCGCCCGGGGCAGGGGGCGTAGACCTGAAGCTTTCTTT.

The genes are TRBV27 and TRBJ1-2; D is unresolved. This CDR3 has 17 amino acids. Germline lookup yields CDR1 MNHEY and CDR2 SMNVEV (reference sequence). Trimming took 4 bases from V and 9 from J, leaving 27 bases between them. The CDR3 region has the DNA TGTGCCAGCAGTTCATATCCCCACGCGGGCCTTCGGTGGAGCTACACCTTC. Translated: CASSSYPHAGLRWSYTF.

This chain connects TRBV10-1 to TRBJ1-1; TRBD1 matches at 10 bases. After removal of 0 bases from V and 3 bases from J, the junction contained 1 base not matched to a gene. Germline CDR1 WNHNN, CDR2 SYGVQD (reference sequence). This CDR3 comprises 15 residues. The CDR3 loop is CASSESTGGDTEAFF. In DNA, the CDR3 is TGCGCCAGCAGTGAGTCGACAGGGGGCGACACTGAAGCTTTCTTT.

The V call is TRBV9, the J call TRBJ2-5; TRBD2 aligns across 8 bases. Losses at the gene ends were 1 base for V and 1 base for J; bases not matched to a gene: 3. The germline CDR1 and CDR2 sequences are SGDLS and YYNGEE. The CDR3 consists of 15 residues. CDR3 loop: CASSVTSGVQETQYF. CDR3 nucleotides: TGTGCCAGCAGCGTAACTAGCGGAGTCCAAGAGACCCAGTACTTC.

The chain combines TRBV5-4 with TRBJ2-5, with 9 bases aligning to TRBD2. The CDR3 has 18 amino acids. With 3 bases clipped from V and 4 bases from J, the junction kept 16 bases outside the gene matches. Germline CDR1 is SGHNT and CDR2 is YYREEE (reference sequence). The CDR3 region has the DNA TGTGCCAGCAGCTACCCGGGGCTGGCGGGAGGGCGGTTAGAGACCCAGTACTTC. This encodes CASSYPGLAGGRLETQYF. The full variable domain, in which reference TRBV5-4 and TRBJ2-5 provide the parts outside the CDR3, is ETGVTQSPTHLIKTRGQQVTLRCSSQSGHNTVSWYQQALGQGPQFIFQYYREEENGRGNFPPRFSGLQFPNYSSELNVNALELDDSALYLCASSYPGLAGGRLETQYFGPGTRLLVL.

To note about this clone: The junction differs from germline at one of its ends, possibly a read error. This sequence joins TRBV5-6 and TRBJ1-4, with 7 nucleotides matching TRBD1. The germline V gene has CDR1 SGHDT and CDR2 YYEEEE. This CDR3 region has 14 residues. The CDR3 region is CASSSGQVNAKLFF. CDR3 nucleotide sequence: TGTGCCAGCAGCTCCGGACAGGTTAATGCAAAACTGTTTTTT. Based on the CDR3 plus reference TRBV5-6 and TRBJ1-4, the full variable domain is DAGVTQSPTHLIKTRGQQVTLRCSPKSGHDTVSWYQQALGQGPQFIFQYYEEEERQRGNFPDRFSGHQFPNYSSELNVNALLLGDSALYLCASSSGQVNAKLFFGSGTQLSVL.

The chain is built from TRBV7-3 and TRBJ2-1; possibly TRBD2 for D (5 bases). CDR1 is SGHTA and CDR2 is FQGTGA in the germline V gene. The V gene lost 3 bases and the J gene lost 9 bases, with 12 bases spanning the gap. The length of the CDR3 is 13 residues. The CDR3 region is CASSLDREGEQFF. In DNA form, the CDR3 reads TGTGCCAGCAGCTTGGACCGGGAAGGTGAGCAGTTCTTC.

The chain carries TRBV19 and TRBJ2-3; a weak D match, TRBD2 (5 bases). This CDR3 is 13 amino acids long. V gave up 5 bases and J gave up 2 bases, with 8 bases separating them. Germline V gives CDR1 LNHDA, CDR2 SQIVND (reference sequence). CDR3: CASSQDFTDTQYF. DNA for the CDR3: TGTGCCAGTAGTCAGGACTTCACAGATACGCAGTATTTT.

V and J are TRBV6-5 and TRBJ1-2, with a weak D call TRBD1 (6 bases). Looked up from germline, CDR1 is MNHEY and CDR2 is SVGAGI. The CDR3 is 13 amino acids. Trimming took off 6 bases at V and 2 bases at J, with 10 bases between the two ends. The CDR3 region is CASRIQGNYGYTF. As DNA, the CDR3 is TGTGCCAGCAGGATTCAGGGGAACTATGGCTACACCTTC.

There are a few counts of this clone. This sequence joins TRBV25-1 and TRBJ2-7; D may be TRBD1 (5 bases). With 5 bases removed from V and 2 bases from J, the gap between germline ends came to 7 bases. The CDR3 extends over 12 amino acids. From germline, CDR1 is MGHDK and CDR2 SYGVNS. CDR3 amino acids: CASSTGTYEQYF. The CDR3 region has the DNA TGTGCCAGCAGTACAGGTACCTACGAGCAGTACTTC.

This clone appeared once. The genes are TRBV25-1 and TRBJ2-1, with D possibly matching TRBD1 (6 bases). The CDR3 extends over 16 amino acids. V gave up 5 bases and J gave up 8 bases, with 22 bases separating them. Germline V lookup: CDR1 MGHDK, CDR2 SYGVNS. CDR3 region: CASSYSAGVGGDEQFF. CDR3 in DNA: TGTGCCAGCAGTTACTCTGCAGGGGTCGGAGGAGATGAGCAGTTCTTC.

This chain joins TRBV11-2 and TRBJ2-1, with TRBD2 matching over 11 bases. Germline V gene sequence: CDR1 SGHAT, CDR2 FQNNGV. The trim removed 5 bases at V and 8 bases at J, leaving 5 bases unmatched. CDR3 length: 14 amino acids. The CDR3 DNA sequence: TGTGCCAGCAGCCTCAGACTAGCGGGGCATGAGCAGTTCTTC. Translation gives CASSLRLAGHEQFF.

The chain has TRBV11-2 and TRBJ2-1; 8 positions match TRBD2. This CDR3 comprises 16 residues. Germline-derived CDR1 and CDR2 are SGHAT and FQNNGV. Trimming removed 4 bases from V and 3 bases from J; junction bases left unmatched: 8. The CDR3 sequence: CASSWLAGTSYNEQFF. The DNA for the CDR3 is TGTGCCAGCAGCTGGCTCGCCGGGACTAGCTACAATGAGCAGTTCTTC.

This sequence joins TRBV7-8 and TRBJ2-7, with 11 bases identical to TRBD1. CDR3 length: 17 residues. The V segment lost 5 bases and the J segment 3 bases; nucleotides outside the gene matches: 12. Germline lookup yields CDR1 SGHVS and CDR2 FQNEAQ. CDR3 region: CASSRNLWDRGSYEQYF. CDR3 bases: TGTGCCAGCAGCAGGAACTTGTGGGACAGGGGGAGCTACGAGCAGTACTTC.

This clone turned up a few times. The J gene is TRBJ1-3, the V gene TRBV6-1, with 7 bases lining up with TRBD1. The germline CDR1 and CDR2 sequences are MNHNS and SASEGT. The CDR3 spans 15 residues. V lost 6 bases and J lost 3; bases outside the gene matches: 8. CDR3 coding DNA: TGTGCCAGCAGACAGGGGAGGATGAGTGGAAACACCATATATTTT. As protein: CASRQGRMSGNTIYF.

The V call is TRBV4-1, the J call TRBJ2-3; TRBD2 matches 9 bases. V was clipped by 7 bases and J by 3 bases; unmatched bases: 8. The CDR3 consists of 15 residues. Germline lookup yields CDR1 MGHRA and CDR2 YSYEKL. CDR3 residues: CASNLRAGGTDTQYF. CDR3 bases: TGCGCCAGCAACCTCCGAGCGGGGGGTACAGATACGCAGTATTTT.

V usage is TRBV2 and J usage is TRBJ2-4; 7 nucleotides align to TRBD2. Germline CDR1 and CDR2: SNHLY and FYNNEI. The CDR3 is 14 amino acids. Germline trimming cut 5 bases from V and 12 bases from J; bases unmatched to any gene: 13. DNA for the CDR3: TGTGCCAGCAGTCCCCCGGGACTACAGATCACTCAGTACTTC. It codes for CASSPPGLQITQYF.

This clone was counted between two and nine times. V is TRBV9 and J is TRBJ2-7; the match to TRBD1 covers 9 bases. J lost 6 bases, V lost 0 bases, and 7 bases had no gene match. The CDR3 contains 15 residues. Germline V gene sequence: CDR1 SGDLS, CDR2 YYNGEE. The CDR3 DNA is TGTGCCAGCAGCGTAGAAGGGACAGGGTTAAGCGAGCAGTACTTC. Translation: CASSVEGTGLSEQYF.

V and J are TRBV19 and TRBJ2-7; 10 bases match TRBD2. Germline trimming cut 6 bases from V and 3 bases from J; bases unmatched to any gene: 5. Germline CDR1 is LNHDA and CDR2 is SQIVND (reference sequence). The CDR3 contains 14 residues. CDR3 DNA: TGTGCCAGTAGGGGACTAGCGTTAATCTACGAGCAGTACTTC. It codes for CASRGLALIYEQYF.

This chain joins TRBV19 and TRBJ1-5, with TRBD1 matching 7 bases. J was trimmed by 2 bases and V by 1 base; bases with no gene match: 5. Germline lookup yields CDR1 LNHDA and CDR2 SQIVND (reference sequence). This CDR3 region has 16 residues. The CDR3 region has the DNA TGTGCCAGTAGTATAGGGGGGACAGTACGCAATCAGCCCCAGCATTTT. The encoded protein is CASSIGGTVRNQPQHF.

The chain links TRBV7-3 to TRBJ2-2; 9 positions match TRBD2. V was pared by 2 bases and J by 4 bases, with 5 bases of the junction left unmatched. The CDR3 runs to 16 residues. Germline V CDR1 and CDR2: SGHTA, FQGTGA. This chain's CDR3 is CASSLGGTSPTGELFF. CDR3 DNA: TGTGCCAGCAGCTTAGGAGGGACTAGCCCCACCGGGGAGCTGTTTTTT.

Notes on this clone: Other DNA sequences in this specimen translate into the identical CDR3. V and J are TRBV28 and TRBJ1-1; 8 positions agree with TRBD1. The V gene's germline CDR1 is MDHEN and CDR2 SYDVKM. Unmatched junction bases numbered 8, after V lost 6 bases and J lost 11 bases. The CDR3 loop spans 12 amino acids. CDR3 DNA: TGTGCCAGCAGCCAGCAGGGGGCGAGGGCTTTCTTT. Residues: CASSQQGARAFF.

This clone has just a few counts. The rearrangement joins TRBV6-1 to TRBJ2-7; the D gene is possibly TRBD1 (7 bases). Germline V gene data show CDR1 as MNHNS and CDR2 as SASEGT. Trimming took off 6 bases at V and 3 bases at J, with 18 bases between the two ends. The CDR3 is 15 residues long. The CDR3 is CASREGTASYYEQYF. Written as DNA, the CDR3 is TGTGCCAGCAGGGAGGGGACAGCTTCCTACTACGAGCAGTACTTC.

The chain joins TRBV7-8 to TRBJ2-5; weak D call: TRBD2 (5 bases). Trimming left V 7 bases short and J 3 bases short, with 12 bases between. In germline, CDR1 is SGHVS, CDR2 FQNEAQ. This CDR3 contains 13 residues. CDR3 region: CASTLRGKETQYF. CDR3 coding DNA: TGTGCCAGCACCCTCCGGGGTAAAGAGACCCAGTACTTC.

J is TRBJ2-3 and V is TRBV11-3; 7 bases align to TRBD2. The CDR3 runs to 12 residues. Germline CDR1 SGHNT, CDR2 YENEEA. Unmatched junction bases numbered 0, after V lost 4 bases and J lost 5 bases. The CDR3 loop reads CASSSSGDTQYF. DNA of the CDR3: TGTGCCAGCAGCTCTAGCGGAGATACGCAGTATTTT.

To note about this clone: The identical CDR3 is also encoded by other nucleotide sequences in the sample. The chain joins TRBV19 to TRBJ2-7; TRBD1 agrees at 11 bases. The CDR3 extends over 14 amino acids. Germline CDR1 LNHDA, CDR2 SQIVND (reference sequence). V gave up 5 bases and J gave up 2 bases; unmatched junction bases: 2. The CDR3, as DNA: TGTGCCAGTAGTCCGGGACAGGGGGCCTACGAGCAGTACTTC. It codes for CASSPGQGAYEQYF.

The chain uses TRBV7-2 and TRBJ2-3; TRBD2 aligns across 12 bases. The J segment lost 5 bases and the V segment lost 5 bases, leaving 8 bases of the junction unmatched. Germline V CDR1 and CDR2: SGHTA, FQGNSA. The CDR3 is 16 residues long. In nucleotides, the CDR3 is TGTGCCAGCAGCAAAAGGGGACTAGCGGGCAGAGATACGCAGTATTTT. Translating it yields CASSKRGLAGRDTQYF.